Below, one TCR beta chain is given with its context. The antigen it recognizes is unknown. One base away there is no much larger clone; base qualities are not given. What this sample's time point label stands for: cycle 2 day 1 (C2D1) of nivolumab. All trial patients had relapsed after autologous stem cell transplantation, with cohorts A, B and C differing in prior brentuximab vedotin exposure. The trial cohort included 56 patients with relapsed/refractory classical Hodgkin lymphoma, and each patient had a best overall response of complete response, partial response or progressive disease. In the multi-cohort phase II CheckMate 205 trial, trial patients received single-agent nivolumab. An independent review committee assessed best overall response by applying the 2007 International Working Group response criteria. Trial PBMCs were collected immediately before nivolumab initiation (C1D1) and during therapy at cycle 2 day 1 and cycle 4 day 1. Peripheral blood was collected in 8 mL Vacutainer Cell Preparation Tubes, from which PBMCs were isolated by centrifugation and then cryopreserved.

The Qiagen DNeasy kit was used to extract genomic DNA both from unsorted PBMCs and from the negatively selected CD4+ and CD8+ fractions. Amplification of TCR beta CDR3 regions was done by immunoSEQ multiplex PCR with primers that anneal to V and J segments. Amplification bias was minimized using a synthetic immune receptor repertoire, and residual bias was removed computationally after sequencing. The authors' analysis ran thus. Repertoire diversity was quantified as the Shannon entropy index using custom Python scripts. Unsorted, CD4+ and CD8+ repertoires were analyzed separately, except in combined analyses where CD4+ and CD8+ sequences were merged in silico. A clone counted as expanded when the clone's frequency after treatment rose at least 2-fold relative to C1D1, and clones undetected at baseline were given a pseudocount of 0.5. Clones with 0 or 1 copy at C1D1 were defined as singleton clones, while clones with 2 or more copies were defined as non-singleton clones. Clones expanded in unsorted samples were assigned a CD4+, CD8+ or unknown annotation through matching of protein sequences in sorted samples from the same patient. Diversity changes from C1D1 to C4D1 were tested in paired samples using Wilcoxon tests. In TCRdb, the immuneACCESS table is reduced to in-frame sequences with V and J assigned. These tables do not hold every clone; where another copy was compared, an unresolved V gene accounts for under half, and the others remain unexplained. V and J calls and clone size are given by that table; D and trimming were obtained from the DNA. This sample gives 95,000 to 120,000 clones in total; 89% of them show up just once. The ten largest clones capture 15% to 20% of the sample.

The entry originates in a study of PD-1 blockade in classical Hodgkin lymphoma (dated by TCRdb to 2020 to 2022). Turning to the overall study: Nivolumab dosing was 3 mg/kg intravenously every 2 weeks, continuing until either disease progression or unacceptable toxicity. A peripheral blood immune signature of response to PD-1 blockade in classical Hodgkin lymphoma was defined using TCR beta sequencing and CyTOF. Points the paper makes about the study in general: Baseline TCR diversity was reported as lower in newly diagnosed patients than in healthy donors, and lower still in relapsed/refractory patients. Among trial patients, those achieving complete response had baseline diversity similar to that of newly diagnosed patients, while diversity was significantly lower in partial responders and progressors. CD4+ but not CD8+ TCR diversity rose significantly by C4D1 (p=0.0027 vs p=0.16), most apparent in complete responders (p=0.02). The study was limited to a single clinical trial cohort, and causes of repertoire differences, possibly disease activity or prior therapy, remained undefined. Patients starting nivolumab less than 1 year after ASCT had lower diversity and were excluded from later analyses to avoid confounding by immune reconstitution.

This receptor was identified in a human donor with classical Hodgkin lymphoma. The sample here was peripheral blood mononuclear cells (PBMCs), taken before the second cycle of nivolumab.

The DNA is TGCGCCAGCAGCTTGGATCCAGGCTCCCACTACGAGCAGTACTTC. Its coded protein is CASSLDPGSHYEQYF. The rearranged segments are TRBV5-1 and TRBJ2-7, with the D gene not clear enough to name. Trimming costs V 0 bases and J 3 bases, and their ends lie 13 bases apart. The CDR3, cysteine through phenylalanine, is 15 amino acids long. This entry keeps only the CDR3 DNA: 45 bases, framed from base 1. The germline V gene gives CDR1 as SGHRS and CDR2 as YFSETQ.